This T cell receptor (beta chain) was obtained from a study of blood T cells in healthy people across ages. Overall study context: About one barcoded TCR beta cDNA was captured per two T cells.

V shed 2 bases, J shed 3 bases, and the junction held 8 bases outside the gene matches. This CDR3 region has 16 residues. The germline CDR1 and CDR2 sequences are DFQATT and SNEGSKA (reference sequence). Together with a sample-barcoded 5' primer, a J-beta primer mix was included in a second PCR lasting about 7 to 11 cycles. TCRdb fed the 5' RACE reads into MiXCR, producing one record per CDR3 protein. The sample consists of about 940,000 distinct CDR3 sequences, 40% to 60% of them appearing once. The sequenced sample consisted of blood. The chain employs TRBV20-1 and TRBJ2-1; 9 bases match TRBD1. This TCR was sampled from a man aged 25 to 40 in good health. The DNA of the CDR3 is TGCAGTGCTAGAACCACACAGGGGGCGAGCTACAATGAGCAGTTCTTC. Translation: CSARTTQGASYNEQFF.